This is a list of T cell receptor beta chains from one sample in a study of HIV-infected patients and healthy controls. TCRdb re-analysed the 5' RACE reads in MiXCR, keeping a single row per CDR3 protein. Of about 2,000 distinct CDR3 sequences listed, about 15% are singletons. Sequencing was performed on blood, taken during antiretroviral therapy. Receptors were obtained from an adult with HIV infection. The CDR3 runs from the conserved cysteine through the conserved F or W. The D gene is left open where the match is weak. Rows may omit the clone size; those that give it use once, few, many or a size class.

medium-sized . TRBJ2-6 TRBV29-1 CSVGEGGLSSGANVLTF TGCAGCGTGGGCGAGGGGGGTCTAAGCTCTGGGGCCAACGTCCTGACTTTC
medium-sized . TRBJ1-4 TRBV10-3 CAISELGALRSTNEKLFF TGTGCCATCAGTGAGCTGGGGGCCCTACGATCAACTAATGAAAAACTGTTTTTT
medium-sized TRBD2 TRBJ2-7 TRBV12-3/TRBV12-4 CASSLVASGFYEQYF TGTGCCAGCAGTTTAGTGGCTAGCGGCTTCTACGAGCAGTACTTC
medium-sized TRBD1 TRBJ1-1 TRBV12-3/TRBV12-4 CASSPTGQGVTEAFF TGTGCCAGCAGTCCCACTGGACAGGGGGTTACTGAAGCTTTCTTT
medium-sized TRBD1 TRBJ1-1 TRBV2 CASSGVTGRDTEAFF TGTGCCAGCAGTGGGGTGACAGGGAGGGACACTGAAGCTTTCTTT
medium-sized TRBD2 TRBJ2-7 TRBV3-1 CASSQRLAGGPYEQYF TGTGCCAGCAGCCAAAGACTAGCGGGGGGCCCCTACGAGCAGTACTTC
medium-sized . TRBJ2-3 TRBV9 CASSVFEGDTQYF TGTGCCAGCAGCGTATTTGAGGGAGATACGCAGTATTTT
medium-sized . TRBJ1-4 TRBV28 CASGQQGTNEKLFF TGTGCCAGCGGCCAACAGGGTACTAATGAAAAACTGTTTTTT
medium-sized TRBD2 TRBJ2-7 TRBV12-3/TRBV12-4 CASSPELAGDSYEQYF TGTGCCAGCAGTCCCGAACTAGCGGGGGATTCCTACGAGCAGTACTTC
. . TRBJ2-3 TRBV7-2 CASRSGPSTDTQYF TGTGCCAGCCGGAGCGGCCCTAGCACAGATACGCAGTATTTT
medium-sized TRBD1 TRBJ1-5 TRBV19 CASSTDRGGQPQHF TGTGCCAGTAGTACCGACAGGGGAGGGCAGCCCCAGCATTTT
. TRBD1 TRBJ2-3 TRBV30 CAWSVQTPGTGQYF TGTGCCTGGAGTGTACAGACACCCGGGACAGGGCAATATTTT
medium-sized . TRBJ2-3 TRBV6-5 CASSTDSLTQYF TGTGCCAGCAGTACGGACAGTTTGACGCAGTATTTT
. . TRBJ2-3 TRBV7-8 CASSADLPPDSDTQYF TGTGCCAGCAGCGCTGACCTCCCCCCAGACTCAGATACGCAGTATTTT
few . TRBJ1-2 TRBV19 CASSLDSYGYTF TGTGCCAGTAGTCTCGACAGCTATGGCTACACCTTC
medium-sized TRBD2 TRBJ2-3 TRBV20-1 CSAAELAGEDDTQYF TGCAGTGCGGCCGAACTAGCGGGAGAGGATGATACGCAGTATTTT
medium-sized . TRBJ1-1 TRBV29-1 CSVVEGSNTEAFF TGCAGCGTTGTAGAGGGATCTAACACTGAAGCTTTCTTT
medium-sized . TRBJ2-1 TRBV6-6 CASSYSEQSRGGYNEQFF TGTGCCAGCAGTTACTCGGAGCAGTCCCGTGGGGGCTACAATGAGCAGTTCTTC
large . TRBJ2-5 TRBV9 CASSSNPRDIYQETQYF TGTGCCAGCAGCTCGAACCCAAGGGACATATACCAAGAGACCCAGTACTTC
large . TRBJ2-7 TRBV3-1 CASSQDASGWSHEQYF TGTGCCAGCAGCCAAGATGCCTCCGGTTGGTCTCACGAGCAGTACTTC
medium-sized . TRBJ1-5 TRBV12-3/TRBV12-4 CASSLGPGPQHF TGTGCCAGCAGTTTAGGTCCCGGCCCCCAGCATTTT
medium-sized . TRBJ2-1 TRBV14 CASSQEGANEQFF TGTGCCAGCAGCCAAGAAGGAGCGAATGAGCAGTTCTTC
medium-sized TRBD2 TRBJ2-5 TRBV20-1 CSAITGTSGSFRYF TGCAGTGCTATAACCGGGACTAGCGGGAGTTTCCGGTACTTC
. TRBD2 TRBJ2-7 TRBV28 CASTARIAGGSYEQYF TGTGCCAGCACTGCCAGGATAGCGGGAGGGAGCTACGAGCAGTACTTC
. TRBD2 TRBJ2-3 TRBV12-3/TRBV12-4 CASNNPTSGDTQYF TGTGCCAGCAACAACCCCACTAGCGGGGATACGCAGTATTTT
. . TRBJ2-1 TRBV7-2 CASSLGTNGYEQFF TGTGCCAGCAGCTTAGGGACTAACGGTTATGAGCAGTTCTTC
medium-sized . TRBJ1-5 TRBV20-1 CSAYPGNNQPQHF TGCAGTGCTTATCCAGGGAATAATCAGCCCCAGCATTTT
medium-sized TRBD2 TRBJ2-7 TRBV28 CASSPVAGHYEQYF TGTGCCAGCAGTCCGGTAGCGGGGCACTACGAGCAGTACTTC
large . TRBJ1-1 TRBV5-1 CASSSDSEAFF TGCGCCAGCAGTTCCGACTCAGAAGCTTTCTTT
medium-sized . TRBJ2-3 TRBV5-1 CASSFNTKSSTDTQYF TGCGCCAGCAGCTTCAACACCAAATCTAGCACAGATACGCAGTATTTT
medium-sized TRBD2 TRBJ2-1 TRBV7-6 CASSEGYGTSGGEQFF TGTGCCAGCAGCGAGGGATATGGGACTAGCGGGGGCGAGCAGTTCTTC
. . TRBJ1-1 TRBV28 CASSLGIQGLNTEAFF TGTGCCAGCAGTTTAGGGATACAGGGCCTGAACACTGAAGCTTTCTTT
medium-sized . TRBJ1-2 TRBV25-1 CASSGGMESFYGYTF TGTGCCAGCAGCGGGGGGATGGAATCTTTTTATGGCTACACCTTC
medium-sized TRBD2 TRBJ2-1 TRBV4-3 CASSQDRSLAGYNEQFF TGCGCCAGCAGCCAAGATAGGTCACTAGCGGGGTACAATGAGCAGTTCTTC
. . TRBJ2-2 TRBV9 CASSHGGANTGELFF TGTGCCAGCTCCCATGGAGGGGCGAACACCGGGGAGCTGTTTTTT
medium-sized TRBD1 TRBJ1-1 TRBV6-6 CASSVQGDTEAFF TGTGCCAGCAGTGTACAGGGGGACACTGAAGCTTTCTTT
medium-sized . TRBJ2-4 TRBV30 CAWSVGGAINIQYF TGTGCCTGGAGTGTTGGAGGGGCGATAAACATTCAGTACTTC
. . TRBJ1-1 TRBV5-5 CACSFDWGHTEAFF TGTGCCTGCAGCTTTGATTGGGGGCACACTGAAGCTTTCTTT
medium-sized TRBD2 TRBJ2-1 TRBV5-6 CASSTTLAGGYNEQFF TGTGCCAGCAGCACTACGCTAGCGGGAGGTTATAATGAGCAGTTCTTC
medium-sized . TRBJ1-5 TRBV6-6 CASSKTREERKPQHF TGTGCCAGCAGTAAAACAAGGGAGGAAAGGAAGCCCCAGCATTTT
medium-sized . TRBJ1-1 TRBV14 CASSPYVGMNTEAFF TGTGCCAGCAGCCCCTACGTCGGAATGAACACTGAAGCTTTCTTT
. . TRBJ2-3 TRBV12-3/TRBV12-4 CAISQTTVQGTDTQYF TGTGCCATCAGCCAAACGACAGTCCAAGGCACAGATACGCAGTATTTT
medium-sized . TRBJ2-7 TRBV4-3 CASSQDTATREQYF TGCGCCAGCAGCCAAGATACGGCAACTCGCGAGCAGTACTTC